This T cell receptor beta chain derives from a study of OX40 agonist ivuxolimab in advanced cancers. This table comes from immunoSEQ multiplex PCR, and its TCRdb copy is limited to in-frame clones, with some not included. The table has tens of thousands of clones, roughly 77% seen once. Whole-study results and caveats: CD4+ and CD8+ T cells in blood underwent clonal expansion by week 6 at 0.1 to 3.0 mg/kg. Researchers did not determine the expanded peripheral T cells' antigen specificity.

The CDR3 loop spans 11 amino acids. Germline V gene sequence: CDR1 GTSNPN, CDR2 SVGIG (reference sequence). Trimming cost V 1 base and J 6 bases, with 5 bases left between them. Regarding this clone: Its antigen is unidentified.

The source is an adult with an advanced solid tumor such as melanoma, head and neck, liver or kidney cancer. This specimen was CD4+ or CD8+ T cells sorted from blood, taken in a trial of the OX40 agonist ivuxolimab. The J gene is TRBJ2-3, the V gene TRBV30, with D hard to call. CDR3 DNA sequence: TGTGCCTGGAGTGGCTTTGATACGCAGTATTTT. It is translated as CAWSGFDTQYF.